A single T cell receptor beta chain is shown here with its context. Trimming took off 6 bases at V and 9 bases at J, with 11 bases between the two ends. This CDR3 comprises 11 residues. CDR1 MDHEN and CDR2 SYDVKM come from the germline V gene. This sample is part of a study of cytomegalovirus exposure and HLA in healthy donors. PCR primers comprised 60 Vbeta and 13 Jbeta primers. The assay was immunoSEQ multiplex PCR, and TCRdb's table has in-frame clones only and misses some. The table has under 200,000 clones, approximately 78% seen once. The chain joins TRBV28 to TRBJ2-5, with a possible D match to TRBD1 (6 bases). The sequenced material came from PBMCs. The sequence came from a woman aged 40 to 50 in good health and CMV-seronegative. The CDR3 protein is CASSNEGAQYF. The CDR3 region has the DNA TGTGCCAGCAGCAACGAGGGGGCCCAGTACTTC. Supplemented by reference TRBV28 and TRBJ2-5, the full variable domain reads DVKVTQSSRYLVKRTGEKVFLECVQDMDHENMFWYRQDPGLGLRLIYFSYDVKMKEKGDIPEGYSVSREKKERFSLILESASTNQTSMYLCASSNEGAQYFGPGTRLLVL.